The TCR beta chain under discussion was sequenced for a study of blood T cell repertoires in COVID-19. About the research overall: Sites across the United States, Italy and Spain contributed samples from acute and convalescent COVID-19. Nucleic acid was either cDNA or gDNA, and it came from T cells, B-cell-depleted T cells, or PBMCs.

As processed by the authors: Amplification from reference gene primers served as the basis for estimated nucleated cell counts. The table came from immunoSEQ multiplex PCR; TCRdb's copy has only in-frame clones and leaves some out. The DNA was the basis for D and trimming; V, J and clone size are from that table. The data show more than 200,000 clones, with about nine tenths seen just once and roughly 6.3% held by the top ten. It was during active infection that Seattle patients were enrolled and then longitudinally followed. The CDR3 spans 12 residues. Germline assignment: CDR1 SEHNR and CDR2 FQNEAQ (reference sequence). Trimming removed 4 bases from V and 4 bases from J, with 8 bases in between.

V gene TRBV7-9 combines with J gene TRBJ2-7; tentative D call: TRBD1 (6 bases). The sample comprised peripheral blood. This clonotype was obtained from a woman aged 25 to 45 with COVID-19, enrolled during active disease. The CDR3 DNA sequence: TGTGCCAGCAGCTCCACAGGGTACGAGCAGTACTTC. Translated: CASSSTGYEQYF.